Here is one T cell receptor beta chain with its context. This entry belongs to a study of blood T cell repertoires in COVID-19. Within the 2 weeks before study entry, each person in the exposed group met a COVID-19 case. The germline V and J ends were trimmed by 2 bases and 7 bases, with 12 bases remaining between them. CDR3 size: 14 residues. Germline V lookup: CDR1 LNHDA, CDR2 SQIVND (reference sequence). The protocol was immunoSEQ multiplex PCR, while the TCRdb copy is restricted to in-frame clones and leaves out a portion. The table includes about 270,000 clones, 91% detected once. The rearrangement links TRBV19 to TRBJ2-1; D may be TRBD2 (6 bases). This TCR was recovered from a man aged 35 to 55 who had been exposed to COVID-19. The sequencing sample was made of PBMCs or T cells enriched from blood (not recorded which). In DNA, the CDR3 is TGTGCCAGTAGTATACAGGGAGGTCCTAATGAGCAGTTCTTC. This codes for CASSIQGGPNEQFF.